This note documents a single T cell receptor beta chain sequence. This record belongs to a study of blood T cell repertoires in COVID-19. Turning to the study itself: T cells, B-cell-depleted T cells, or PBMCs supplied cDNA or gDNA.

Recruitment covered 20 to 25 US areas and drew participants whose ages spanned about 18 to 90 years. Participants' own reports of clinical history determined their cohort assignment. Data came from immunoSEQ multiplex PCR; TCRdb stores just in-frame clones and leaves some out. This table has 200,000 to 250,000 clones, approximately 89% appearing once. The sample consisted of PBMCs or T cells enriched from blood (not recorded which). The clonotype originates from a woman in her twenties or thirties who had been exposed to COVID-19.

The CDR3 DNA follows: TGTGCCACCAGCAGAGAGAGGGATACGCAGTATTTT. It is translated as CATSRERDTQYF. The J gene is TRBJ2-3, the V gene TRBV15; D is uncertain. V was shortened by 0 bases and J by 6 bases, with 4 bases between the two germline ends. CDR1 and CDR2 (germline): LNHNV, YYDKDF (reference sequence). The CDR3 covers 12 residues.